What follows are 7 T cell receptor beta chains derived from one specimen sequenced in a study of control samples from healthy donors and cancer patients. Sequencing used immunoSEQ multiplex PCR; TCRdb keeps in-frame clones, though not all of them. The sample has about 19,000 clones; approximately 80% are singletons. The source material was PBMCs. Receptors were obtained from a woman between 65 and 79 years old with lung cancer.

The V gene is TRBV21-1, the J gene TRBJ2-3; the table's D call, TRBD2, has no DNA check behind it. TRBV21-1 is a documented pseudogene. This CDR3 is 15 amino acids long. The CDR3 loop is CASSPRDFRTDTQYF. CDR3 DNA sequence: TGTGCCAGCAGCCCCCGGGACTTCCGCACAGATACGCAGTATTTT.

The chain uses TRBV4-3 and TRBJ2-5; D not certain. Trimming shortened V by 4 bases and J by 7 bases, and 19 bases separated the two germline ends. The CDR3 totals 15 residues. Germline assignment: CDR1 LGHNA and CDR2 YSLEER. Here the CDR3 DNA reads TGCGCCAGCAGCCCTTCCTCAGGAGCGTCGGGGACCCAGTACTTC. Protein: CASSPSSGASGTQYF.

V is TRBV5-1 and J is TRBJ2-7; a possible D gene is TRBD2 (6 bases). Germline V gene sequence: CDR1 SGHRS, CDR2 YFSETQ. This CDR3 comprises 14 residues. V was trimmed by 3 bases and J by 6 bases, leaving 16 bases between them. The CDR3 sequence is CASSYRELTSEQYF. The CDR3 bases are TGCGCCAGCAGCTACCGGGAGCTTACCTCCGAGCAGTACTTC.

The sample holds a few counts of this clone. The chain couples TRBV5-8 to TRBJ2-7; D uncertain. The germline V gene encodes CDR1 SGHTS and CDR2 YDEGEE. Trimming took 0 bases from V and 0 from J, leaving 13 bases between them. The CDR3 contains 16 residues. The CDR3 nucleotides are TGTGCCAGCAGCTTGGGAAGATCTAGGATCTCCTACGAGCAGTACTTC. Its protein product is CASSLGRSRISYEQYF.

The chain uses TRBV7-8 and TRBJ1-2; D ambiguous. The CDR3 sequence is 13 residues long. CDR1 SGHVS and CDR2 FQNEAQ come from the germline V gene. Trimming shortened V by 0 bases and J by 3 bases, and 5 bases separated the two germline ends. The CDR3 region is CASSLAGDYGYTF. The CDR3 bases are TGTGCCAGCAGCTTAGCCGGCGACTATGGCTACACCTTC. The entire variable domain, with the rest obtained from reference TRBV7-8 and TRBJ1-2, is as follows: GAGVSQSPRYKVAKRGQDVALRCDPISGHVSLFWYQQALGQGPEFLTYFQNEAQLDKSGLPSDRFFAERPEGSVSTLKIQRTQQEDSAVYLCASSLAGDYGYTFGSGTRLTVV.

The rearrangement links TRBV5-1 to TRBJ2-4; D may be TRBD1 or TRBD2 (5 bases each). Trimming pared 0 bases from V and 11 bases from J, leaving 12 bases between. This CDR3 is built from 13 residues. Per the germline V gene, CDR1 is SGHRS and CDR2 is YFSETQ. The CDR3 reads CASSLGIPGLQYF. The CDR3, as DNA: TGCGCCAGCAGCTTGGGGATTCCGGGACTTCAGTACTTC.

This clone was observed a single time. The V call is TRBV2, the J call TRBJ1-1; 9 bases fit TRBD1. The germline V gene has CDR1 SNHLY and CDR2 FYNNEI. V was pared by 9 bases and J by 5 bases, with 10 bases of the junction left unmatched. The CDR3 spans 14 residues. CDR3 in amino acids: CARRFTGGGTEAFF. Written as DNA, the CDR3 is TGTGCCAGAAGGTTCACAGGGGGCGGAACTGAAGCTTTCTTT.